This T cell receptor (beta chain) emerged from a study of T cells in Graves' hyperthyroidism and ophthalmopathy. Study conclusions and caveats: Blood held most thyroid clonotypes expanded above 0.001 frequency. Ophthalmopathy was distinguished from stable hyperthyroidism by 13 V-J signatures.

The CDR3 length is 17 residues. Germline loops: CDR1 ENHRY, CDR2 SYGVKD. The junction had 5 bases not matched to a gene; V was cut back by 3 bases and J by 0 bases. Uncontrolled infection, other autoimmune disease, pregnancy or lactation led to exclusion. Amplified TCR beta CDR3 regions derived from RNA transcripts. HTBI primers were employed in a first-round RT-PCR of the TCR CDR3. TCRdb recomputed calls from the multiplex PCR reads with MiXCR, one row per CDR3 protein. Of 450,000 to 700,000 distinct CDR3 sequences in the sample, 46% were seen once. About this clonotype: Its antigen is unidentified.

V and J are TRBV10-3 and TRBJ2-6; 7 bases match TRBD1. Sequences were obtained from peripheral blood or thyroid tissue (not recorded which). The origin of this receptor is an adult woman with Graves' disease, either hyperthyroidism or ophthalmopathy (not recorded which). CDR3: CAISDRTGDSGANVLTF. DNA of the CDR3: TGTGCCATCAGTGACAGGACAGGAGACTCTGGGGCCAACGTCCTGACTTTC.